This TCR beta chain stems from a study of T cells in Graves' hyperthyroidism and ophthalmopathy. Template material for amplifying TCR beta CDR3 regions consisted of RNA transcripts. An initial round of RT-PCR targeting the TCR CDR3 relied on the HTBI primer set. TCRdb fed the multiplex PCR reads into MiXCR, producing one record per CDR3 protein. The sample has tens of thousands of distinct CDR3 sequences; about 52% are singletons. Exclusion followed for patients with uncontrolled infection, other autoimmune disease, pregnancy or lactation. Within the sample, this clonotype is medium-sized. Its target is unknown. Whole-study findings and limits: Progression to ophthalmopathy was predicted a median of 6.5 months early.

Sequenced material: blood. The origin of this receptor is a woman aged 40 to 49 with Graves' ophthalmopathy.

CDR3 region: CSARGRKETQYF. The CDR3 coding sequence is TGCAGTGCTAGAGGGCGGAAAGAGACCCAGTACTTC. This chain uses TRBV20-1 with TRBJ2-5; D gene ambiguous. The CDR3 runs 12 residues. Germline loops: CDR1 DFQATT, CDR2 SNEGSKA (reference sequence). Trimming pared 1 base from V and 3 bases from J, leaving 6 bases between.